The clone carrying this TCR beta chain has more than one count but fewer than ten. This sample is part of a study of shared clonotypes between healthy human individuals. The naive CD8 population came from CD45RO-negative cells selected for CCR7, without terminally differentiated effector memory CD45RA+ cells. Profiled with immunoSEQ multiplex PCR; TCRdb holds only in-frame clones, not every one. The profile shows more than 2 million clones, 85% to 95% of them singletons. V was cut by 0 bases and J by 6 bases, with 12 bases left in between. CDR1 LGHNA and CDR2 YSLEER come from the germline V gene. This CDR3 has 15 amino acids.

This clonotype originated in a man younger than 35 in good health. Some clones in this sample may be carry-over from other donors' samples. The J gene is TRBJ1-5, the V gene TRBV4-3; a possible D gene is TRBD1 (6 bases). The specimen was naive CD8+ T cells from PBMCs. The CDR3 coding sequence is TGCGCCAGCAGCCAAGATCACAGGGCCTTTCAGCCCCAGCATTTT. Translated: CASSQDHRAFQPQHF.